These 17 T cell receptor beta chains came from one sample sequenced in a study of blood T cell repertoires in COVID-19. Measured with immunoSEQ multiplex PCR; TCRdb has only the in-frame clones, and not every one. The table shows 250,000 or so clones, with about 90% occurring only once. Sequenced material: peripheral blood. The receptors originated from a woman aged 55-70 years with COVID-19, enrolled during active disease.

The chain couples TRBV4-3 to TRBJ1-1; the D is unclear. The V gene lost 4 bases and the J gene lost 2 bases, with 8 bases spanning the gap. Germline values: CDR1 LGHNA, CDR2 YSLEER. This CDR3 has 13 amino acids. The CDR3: CASSLGRNTEAFF. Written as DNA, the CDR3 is TGCGCCAGCAGCCTGGGCCGTAACACTGAAGCTTTCTTT.

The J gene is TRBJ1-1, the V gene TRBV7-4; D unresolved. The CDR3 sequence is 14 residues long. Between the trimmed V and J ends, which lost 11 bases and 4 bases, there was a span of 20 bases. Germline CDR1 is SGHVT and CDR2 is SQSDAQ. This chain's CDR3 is CAEPVQGRATEAFF. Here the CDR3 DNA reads TGTGCCGAACCCGTACAAGGGCGGGCCACTGAAGCTTTCTTT.

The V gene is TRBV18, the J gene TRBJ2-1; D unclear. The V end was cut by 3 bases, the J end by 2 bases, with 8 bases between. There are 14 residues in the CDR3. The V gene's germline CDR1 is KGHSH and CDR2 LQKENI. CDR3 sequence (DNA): TGTGCCAGCTCACCTGGCAACCCCTACAATGAGCAGTTCTTC. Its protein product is CASSPGNPYNEQFF.

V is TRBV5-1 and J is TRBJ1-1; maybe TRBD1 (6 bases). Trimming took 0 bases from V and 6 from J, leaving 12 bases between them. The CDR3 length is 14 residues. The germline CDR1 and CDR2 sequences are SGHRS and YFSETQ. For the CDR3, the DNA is TGCGCCAGCAGCTTGGGCACAGGGTCCCCTGAAGCTTTCTTT. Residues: CASSLGTGSPEAFF.

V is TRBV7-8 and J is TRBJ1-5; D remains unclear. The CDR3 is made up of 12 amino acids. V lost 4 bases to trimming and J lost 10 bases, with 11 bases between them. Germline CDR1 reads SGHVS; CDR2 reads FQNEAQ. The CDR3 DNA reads TGTGCCAGCAGCTCCCAAGGGAGCCCCCAGCATTTT. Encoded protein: CASSSQGSPQHF.

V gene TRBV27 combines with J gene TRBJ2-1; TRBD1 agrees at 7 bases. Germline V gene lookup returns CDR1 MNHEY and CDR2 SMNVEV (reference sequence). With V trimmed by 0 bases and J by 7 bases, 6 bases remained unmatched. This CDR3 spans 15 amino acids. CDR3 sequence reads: CASSLSLQGWNEQFF. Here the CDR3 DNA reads TGTGCCAGCAGTTTATCGTTACAGGGGTGGAATGAGCAGTTCTTC.

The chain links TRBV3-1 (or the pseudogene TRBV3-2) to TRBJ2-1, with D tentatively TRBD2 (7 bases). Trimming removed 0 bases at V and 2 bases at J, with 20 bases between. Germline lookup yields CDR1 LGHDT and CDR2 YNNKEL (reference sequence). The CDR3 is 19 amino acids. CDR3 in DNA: TGTGCCAGCAGCCAAGACCCGCCTCTTGGGGGGGCTCCCTACAATGAGCAGTTCTTC. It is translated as CASSQDPPLGGAPYNEQFF.

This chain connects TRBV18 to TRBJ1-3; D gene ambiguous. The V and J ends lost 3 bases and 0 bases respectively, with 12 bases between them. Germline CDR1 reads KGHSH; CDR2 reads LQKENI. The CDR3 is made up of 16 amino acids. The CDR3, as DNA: TGTGCCAGCTCACCGACAATTCTACCCTCTGGAAACACCATATATTTT. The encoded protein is CASSPTILPSGNTIYF.

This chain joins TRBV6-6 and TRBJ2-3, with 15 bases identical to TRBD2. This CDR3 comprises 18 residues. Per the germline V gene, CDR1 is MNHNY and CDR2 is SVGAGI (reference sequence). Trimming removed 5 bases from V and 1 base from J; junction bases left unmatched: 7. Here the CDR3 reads CASSRGLAGGSGTDTQYF. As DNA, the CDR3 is TGTGCCAGCAGTCGGGGACTAGCGGGGGGAAGTGGCACAGATACGCAGTATTTT.

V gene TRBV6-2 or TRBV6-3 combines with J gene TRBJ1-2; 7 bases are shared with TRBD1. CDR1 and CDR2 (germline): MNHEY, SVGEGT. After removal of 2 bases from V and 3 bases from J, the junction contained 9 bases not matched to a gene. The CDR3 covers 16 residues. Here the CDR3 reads CASSYPFGQVDYGYTF. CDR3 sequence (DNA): TGTGCCAGCAGTTACCCATTCGGACAGGTCGACTATGGCTACACCTTC.

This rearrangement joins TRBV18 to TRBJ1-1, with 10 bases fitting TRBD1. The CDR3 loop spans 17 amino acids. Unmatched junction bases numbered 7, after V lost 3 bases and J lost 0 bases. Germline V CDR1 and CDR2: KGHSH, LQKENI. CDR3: CASSPPGQGFMNTEAFF. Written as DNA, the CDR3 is TGTGCCAGCTCACCTCCGGGACAGGGGTTTATGAACACTGAAGCTTTCTTT.

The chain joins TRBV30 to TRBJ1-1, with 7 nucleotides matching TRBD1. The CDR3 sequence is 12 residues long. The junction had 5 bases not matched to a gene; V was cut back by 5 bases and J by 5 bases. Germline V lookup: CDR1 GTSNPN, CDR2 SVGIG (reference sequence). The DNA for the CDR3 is TGTGCCTGGGGGACAGTTTGGACTGAAGCTTTCTTT. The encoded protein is CAWGTVWTEAFF.

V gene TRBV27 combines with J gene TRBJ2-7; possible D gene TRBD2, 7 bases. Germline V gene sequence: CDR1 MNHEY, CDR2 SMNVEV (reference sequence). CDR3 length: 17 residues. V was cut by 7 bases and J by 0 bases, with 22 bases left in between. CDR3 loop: CASKQLEGGAGSYEQYF. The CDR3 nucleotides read TGTGCCAGCAAGCAACTGGAGGGGGGGGCTGGCTCCTACGAGCAGTACTTC.

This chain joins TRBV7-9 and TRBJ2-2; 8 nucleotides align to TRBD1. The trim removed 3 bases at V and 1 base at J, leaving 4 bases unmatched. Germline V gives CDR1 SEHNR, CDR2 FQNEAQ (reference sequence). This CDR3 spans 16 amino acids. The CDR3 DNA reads TGTGCCAGCAGCTTGCAGGGGGCGCAGAACACCGGGGAGCTGTTTTTT. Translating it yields CASSLQGAQNTGELFF. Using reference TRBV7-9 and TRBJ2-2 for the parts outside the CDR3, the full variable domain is DTGVSQNPRHKITKRGQNVTFRCDPISEHNRLYWYRQTLGQGPEFLTYFQNEAQLEKSRLLSDRFSAERPKGSFSTLEIQRTEQGDSAMYLCASSLQGAQNTGELFFGEGSRLTVL.

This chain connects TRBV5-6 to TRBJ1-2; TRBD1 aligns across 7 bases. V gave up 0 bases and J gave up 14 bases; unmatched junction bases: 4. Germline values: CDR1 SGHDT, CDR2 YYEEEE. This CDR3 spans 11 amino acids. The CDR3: CASSLGRGWTF. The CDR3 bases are TGTGCCAGCAGCTTGGGCAGGGGGTGGACCTTC.

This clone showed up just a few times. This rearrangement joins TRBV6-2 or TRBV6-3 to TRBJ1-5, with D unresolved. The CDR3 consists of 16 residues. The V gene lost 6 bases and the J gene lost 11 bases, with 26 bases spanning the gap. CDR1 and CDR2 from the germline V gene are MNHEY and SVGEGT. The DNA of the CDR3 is TGTGCCAGCAGCCCCCCCCGGAGACGGAGCCCCTTAACCCAGCATTTT. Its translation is CASSPPRRRSPLTQHF.

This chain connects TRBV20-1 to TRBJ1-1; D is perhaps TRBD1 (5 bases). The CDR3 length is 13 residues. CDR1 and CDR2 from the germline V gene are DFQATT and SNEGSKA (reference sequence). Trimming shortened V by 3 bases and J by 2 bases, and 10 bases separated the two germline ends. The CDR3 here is CSASFQGNTEAFF. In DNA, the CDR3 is TGCAGTGCTAGTTTTCAGGGAAACACTGAAGCTTTCTTT.